Each of the 32 T cell receptor beta chains below was sequenced from the same sample in a study of graft-versus-host responses after intestinal transplantation. Method: immunoSEQ multiplex PCR; TCRdb's copy keeps in-frame clones and lacks some. The sample consists of around 37,000 clones, around 83% of them appearing once. Sequenced here: PBMCs, sampled 1,000 to 1,200 days after transplant. Receptors originate from a human patient who received an intestinal transplant, so some T cells may come from the graft donor.

The rearrangement uses TRBV2 and TRBJ2-7; 10 bases fit TRBD1. Germline V gene sequence: CDR1 SNHLY, CDR2 FYNNEI. V trimming: 6 bases; J trimming: 5 bases; junction bases outside the gene matches: 10. The CDR3 has 15 residues. The CDR3 sequence: CASRTIGTGDHEQYF. The CDR3 bases are TGTGCCAGCAGGACTATTGGGACAGGGGATCACGAGCAGTACTTC.

The chain uses TRBV5-1 and TRBJ1-3; no reliable D call. The V and J ends lost 1 base and 0 bases respectively, with 8 bases between them. CDR1 and CDR2 (germline): SGHRS, YFSETQ. The CDR3 spans 15 residues. The CDR3 nucleotides are TGCGCCAGCAGCTTGTGGCCGAACTCTGGAAACACCATATATTTT. Amino acid sequence: CASSLWPNSGNTIYF.

V gene TRBV27 combines with J gene TRBJ2-7; no clear D gene. CDR3 length: 17 amino acids. Germline CDR1 reads MNHEY; CDR2 reads SMNVEV (reference sequence). V was trimmed by 0 bases and J by 4 bases, leaving 19 bases between them. DNA for the CDR3: TGTGCCAGCAGTTTATCGAGGTCCGGTGTACAGCAGTACGAGCAGTACTTC. The encoded protein is CASSLSRSGVQQYEQYF.

The chain joins TRBV28 to TRBJ2-5; TRBD1 matches at 9 bases. The CDR3 spans 16 residues. Germline lookup yields CDR1 MDHEN and CDR2 SYDVKM. Trimming removed 4 bases from V and 10 bases from J; junction bases left unmatched: 16. The CDR3 protein is CASSSSPGTGKGDQYF. In nucleotides, the CDR3 is TGTGCCAGCAGTTCTTCACCCGGGACAGGGAAGGGGGACCAGTACTTC.

The CDR3 region is CASSLRMADTQYF. The CDR3, as DNA: TGCGCCAGCAGCTTGAGGATGGCGGATACGCAGTATTTT. The chain recombines TRBV5-1 with TRBJ2-3; D gene uncertain. Germline-derived CDR1 and CDR2 are SGHRS and YFSETQ. This CDR3 spans 13 amino acids. The ends were cut back, 1 base at V and 6 bases at J, with 9 bases in the middle. The full variable domain, rest sourced from reference TRBV5-1 and TRBJ2-3, is KAGVTQTPRYLIKTRGQQVTLSCSPISGHRSVSWYQQTPGQGLQFLFEYFSETQRNKGNFPGRFSGRQFSNSRSEMNVSTLELGDSALYLCASSLRMADTQYFGPGTRLTVL.

This clone was picked up one time. The gene calls are TRBV6-5 and TRBJ1-1, with TRBD1 identical over 12 bases. The germline gives CDR1 MNHEY, CDR2 SVGAGI. With 6 bases clipped from V and 3 bases from J, the junction kept 5 bases outside the gene matches. CDR3 length: 15 residues. The CDR3: CASRWDRGRDTEAFF. As DNA, the CDR3 is TGTGCCAGCAGATGGGACAGGGGGCGAGACACTGAAGCTTTCTTT.

J is TRBJ2-1 and V is TRBV19; 9 bases align to TRBD1. J was trimmed by 4 bases and V by 5 bases; bases with no gene match: 6. The CDR3 length is 15 residues. Germline CDR1 is LNHDA and CDR2 is SQIVND (reference sequence). CDR3 amino acids: CASSPGTGQYNEQFF. CDR3 bases: TGTGCCAGTAGTCCGGGGACAGGGCAGTACAATGAGCAGTTCTTC. The whole variable domain, filled in from reference TRBV19 and TRBJ2-1, reads DGGITQSPKYLFRKEGQNVTLSCEQNLNHDAMYWYRQDPGQGLRLIYYSQIVNDFQKGDIAEGYSVSREKKESFPLTVTSAQKNPTAFYLCASSPGTGQYNEQFFGPGTRLTVL.

The V call is TRBV30, the J call TRBJ1-5; tentative D call: TRBD1 (6 bases). CDR3 length: 14 amino acids. With 0 bases removed from V and 7 bases from J, the gap between germline ends came to 13 bases. CDR1 and CDR2 from the germline V gene are GTSNPN and SVGIG (reference sequence). CDR3: CAWSVDRSRQPQHF. The CDR3 DNA follows: TGTGCCTGGAGTGTAGACAGGTCGAGGCAGCCCCAGCATTTT.

The chain joins TRBV5-1 to TRBJ2-6; D gene uncertain. V gave up 1 base and J gave up 0 bases, with 11 bases separating them. This CDR3 contains 17 residues. Germline V CDR1 and CDR2: SGHRS, YFSETQ. The CDR3 sequence is CASSLTGVASGANVLTF. CDR3 DNA: TGCGCCAGCAGCTTGACTGGGGTGGCCTCTGGGGCCAACGTCCTGACTTTC.

This clone came up a few times. The rearrangement joins TRBV4-2 to TRBJ2-7; 12 bases match TRBD1. The CDR3 sequence is 12 residues long. From germline, CDR1 is LGHNA and CDR2 YNFKEQ. V lost 10 bases and J lost 6; bases outside the gene matches: 4. CDR3 DNA sequence: TGTGCCACCGGGACAGGGGGCCGCGAGCAGTACTTC. Its translation is CATGTGGREQYF.

To note about this clone: A read error is possible here, since a much larger clone lies one base away. The chain uses TRBV27 and TRBJ2-6; D is unclear. V was shortened by 6 bases and J by 2 bases, with 2 bases between the two germline ends. The CDR3 loop spans 12 amino acids. In germline, CDR1 is MNHEY, CDR2 SMNVEV (reference sequence). The CDR3 DNA follows: TGTGCCAGCAGCCCTGGGGCCAACGTCCTGACTTTC. It is translated as CASSPGANVLTF.

J is TRBJ1-2 and V is TRBV6-4; D remains ambiguous. The CDR3 length is 12 residues. V was cut by 0 bases and J by 8 bases, with 7 bases left in between. CDR1 and CDR2 (germline): MRHNA, SNTAGT. The CDR3 sequence: CASSDSIGGYTF. The CDR3 nucleotides read TGTGCCAGCAGTGACTCGATAGGGGGCTACACCTTC.

CDR3 protein: CASSPGLAGTDTQYF. The CDR3 DNA follows: TGCGCCAGCAGCCCGGGACTAGCGGGCACAGATACGCAGTATTTT. This chain connects TRBV5-1 to TRBJ2-3, with TRBD2 matching 11 bases. This CDR3 comprises 15 residues. Trimming took 4 bases from V and 1 from J; bases not matched to a gene: 2. Germline V lookup: CDR1 SGHRS, CDR2 YFSETQ.

This chain links TRBV7-8 with TRBJ1-6; the D is unclear. CDR1 is SGHVS, CDR2 FQNEAQ, per germline. The germline V and J ends were trimmed by 5 bases and 6 bases, with 11 bases remaining between them. CDR3 length equals 14 residues. The CDR3 region is CASSLESPNSPLHF. The CDR3 DNA reads TGTGCCAGCAGCCTAGAATCGCCTAATTCACCCCTCCACTTT.

This clone was recorded a few times. The rearrangement links TRBV6-1 to TRBJ1-1, with D uncertain. V was clipped by 8 bases and J by 1 base, with 11 bases between them. The CDR3 spans 13 residues. Germline CDR1 is MNHNS and CDR2 is SASEGT. The DNA for the CDR3 is TGTGCCAGCGGGCGGACGGAGAACACTGAAGCTTTCTTT. Translating gives CASGRTENTEAFF.

This chain links TRBV6-5 with TRBJ2-1, with 9 bases matching TRBD2. Germline CDR1 is MNHEY and CDR2 is SVGAGI. This CDR3 has 14 amino acids. The J segment lost 6 bases and the V segment lost 8 bases, leaving 8 bases of the junction unmatched. The CDR3 DNA sequence: TGTGCCAGCCGTCTGGCTAGCGGGATCAATGAGCAGTTCTTC. It encodes CASRLASGINEQFF.

This clone was found once. The J gene is TRBJ1-3, the V gene TRBV10-3; 7 bases are shared with TRBD1. V was pared by 5 bases and J by 0 bases, with 10 bases of the junction left unmatched. CDR1 ENHRY and CDR2 SYGVKD come from the germline V gene. The CDR3 runs to 17 residues. The CDR3 is CAISTTTGRASGNTIYF. The DNA for the CDR3 is TGTGCCATCAGTACCACGACAGGGAGGGCCTCTGGAAACACCATATATTTT.

V is TRBV6-6 and J is TRBJ2-3; D unresolved. This CDR3 has 16 residues. V lost 0 bases, J lost 1 base, and 11 bases lay in between. Looked up from germline, CDR1 is MNHNY and CDR2 is SVGAGI (reference sequence). The DNA for the CDR3 is TGTGCCAGCAGTTACTCGATTGCAAAGGGCACAGATACGCAGTATTTT. Protein: CASSYSIAKGTDTQYF.

The chain is built from TRBV5-1 and TRBJ2-4; D unclear. V lost 0 bases and J 7 bases, leaving 2 bases between the germline ends. This CDR3 region has 11 residues. Germline-derived CDR1 and CDR2 are SGHRS and YFSETQ. The CDR3 region has the DNA TGCGCCAGCAGCTTGGGTAACATTCAGTACTTC. Translating gives CASSLGNIQYF.

There are a few counts of this clone. This chain connects TRBV7-6 to TRBJ2-1; D gene unclear. This CDR3 is 12 amino acids long. Trimming removed 0 bases from V and 5 bases from J, with 2 bases in between. Germline CDR1 reads SGHVS; CDR2 reads FNYEAQ. The CDR3 region is CASSLANNEQFF. In nucleotides, the CDR3 is TGTGCCAGCAGCTTAGCTAACAATGAGCAGTTCTTC.

V gene TRBV6-1 combines with J gene TRBJ1-1; D perhaps matches TRBD1 (6 bases). The germline gives CDR1 MNHNS, CDR2 SASEGT. Trimming removed 4 bases at V and 3 bases at J, with 15 bases between. This CDR3 comprises 15 residues. The DNA for the CDR3 is TGTGCCAGCAGTGCTCCTTTCAACAGGGACACTGAAGCTTTCTTT. It is translated as CASSAPFNRDTEAFF.

This clone was recorded a few times. This chain links TRBV19 with TRBJ1-1; no clear D. In germline, CDR1 is LNHDA, CDR2 SQIVND (reference sequence). V lost 7 bases, J lost 1 base, and 16 bases lay in between. The CDR3 runs 15 residues. CDR3 in DNA: TGTGCCAGTAATTGGAGGAGTAACTCGAACACTGAAGCTTTCTTT. Translating gives CASNWRSNSNTEAFF.

The J gene is TRBJ1-1, the V gene TRBV6-1; D gene uncertain. Germline V gene data show CDR1 as MNHNS and CDR2 as SASEGT. The CDR3 consists of 14 residues. V lost 2 bases, J lost 3 bases, and 10 bases lay in between. Written as DNA, the CDR3 is TGTGCCAGCAGTGAACCCCGGTGGGACACTGAAGCTTTCTTT. It is translated as CASSEPRWDTEAFF.

The V gene is TRBV5-1, the J gene TRBJ2-1; TRBD2 is a possible D gene (6 bases). The germline CDR1 and CDR2 sequences are SGHRS and YFSETQ. V gave up 4 bases and J gave up 0 bases, with 14 bases separating them. The CDR3 contains 16 residues. Here the CDR3 DNA reads TGCGCCAGCAGCCTCTTAGCGGCAAGCTCCTACAATGAGCAGTTCTTC. It encodes CASSLLAASSYNEQFF. Full variable domain (missing parts from reference TRBV5-1 and TRBJ2-1): KAGVTQTPRYLIKTRGQQVTLSCSPISGHRSVSWYQQTPGQGLQFLFEYFSETQRNKGNFPGRFSGRQFSNSRSEMNVSTLELGDSALYLCASSLLAASSYNEQFFGPGTRLTVL.

This chain connects TRBV10-1 to TRBJ1-6, with 10 bases fitting TRBD1. CDR1 and CDR2 (germline): WNHNN, SYGVQD (reference sequence). The CDR3 is made up of 15 amino acids. Trimming at V came to 9 bases and at J to 3 bases, leaving 5 bases not matched to a gene. This chain's CDR3 is CARGDRGFYNSPLHF. CDR3 DNA: TGCGCCAGAGGGGACAGGGGTTTCTATAATTCACCCCTCCACTTT.

The V call is TRBV25-1, the J call TRBJ1-4; D is perhaps TRBD1 (6 bases). V lost 6 bases to trimming and J lost 1 base, with 15 bases between them. CDR3 length: 16 residues. The germline gives CDR1 MGHDK, CDR2 SYGVNS. In DNA, the CDR3 is TGTGCCAGCAGCCCGTTTACAGGGAAAACTAATGAAAAACTGTTTTTT. Residues: CASSPFTGKTNEKLFF.

This chain connects TRBV7-2 to TRBJ2-7; a possible D gene is TRBD2 (6 bases). This CDR3 has 17 residues. V shed 2 bases and J shed 0 bases, with 17 bases lying between them. CDR1 and CDR2 from the germline V gene are SGHTA and FQGNSA. This chain's CDR3 is CASSLRGGDSSSYEQYF. The CDR3 DNA follows: TGTGCCAGCAGCTTAAGAGGCGGGGATTCAAGCTCCTACGAGCAGTACTTC.

CDR3 in amino acids: CASRVPLAGETQYF. The DNA for the CDR3 is TGTGCCAGCAGAGTGCCTCTAGCGGGAGAGACCCAGTACTTC. This rearrangement joins TRBV28 to TRBJ2-5, with 8 bases lining up with TRBD2. The CDR3 totals 14 residues. The junction had 7 bases not matched to a gene; V was cut back by 6 bases and J by 4 bases. From germline, CDR1 is MDHEN and CDR2 SYDVKM.

The rearrangement joins TRBV7-9 to TRBJ2-7; 8 bases align to TRBD2. V shed 3 bases and J 1 base; nucleotides not matched to a gene: 11. CDR1 is SEHNR and CDR2 is FQNEAQ in the germline V gene (reference sequence). There are 17 residues in the CDR3. The CDR3 reads CASSLGTSSRFSYEQYF. CDR3 DNA: TGTGCCAGCAGCTTGGGGACTAGTTCAAGATTTTCCTACGAGCAGTACTTC. Based on the CDR3 plus reference TRBV7-9 and TRBJ2-7, the full variable domain is DTGVSQNPRHKITKRGQNVTFRCDPISEHNRLYWYRQTLGQGPEFLTYFQNEAQLEKSRLLSDRFSAERPKGSFSTLEIQRTEQGDSAMYLCASSLGTSSRFSYEQYFGPGTRLTVT.

The chain combines TRBV18 with TRBJ2-3, with D perhaps matching TRBD1 (6 bases). Germline lookup yields CDR1 KGHSH and CDR2 LQKENI. V lost 2 bases, J lost 6 bases, and 12 bases lay in between. The CDR3 has 14 amino acids. The CDR3 DNA sequence: TGTGCCAGCTCACCAGGGGGCGCAGTGGATACGCAGTATTTT. Translating gives CASSPGGAVDTQYF.

The chain recombines TRBV10-2 with TRBJ2-2, with 7 bases that match TRBD1. V trimming: 5 bases; J trimming: 2 bases; junction bases outside the gene matches: 2. Germline V gene sequence: CDR1 WSHSY, CDR2 SAAADI. The CDR3 consists of 14 residues. DNA of the CDR3: TGCGCCAGCAGTAGGGACAGCAACACCGGGGAGCTGTTTTTT. Its protein product is CASSRDSNTGELFF.

CDR3 in amino acids: CAWSVNTEAFF. The CDR3 bases are TGTGCCTGGAGTGTGAACACTGAAGCTTTCTTT. This sequence joins TRBV30 and TRBJ1-1, with no clear D. There are 11 residues in the CDR3. Trimming pared 0 bases from V and 1 base from J, leaving 0 bases between. Germline CDR1 GTSNPN, CDR2 SVGIG (reference sequence).